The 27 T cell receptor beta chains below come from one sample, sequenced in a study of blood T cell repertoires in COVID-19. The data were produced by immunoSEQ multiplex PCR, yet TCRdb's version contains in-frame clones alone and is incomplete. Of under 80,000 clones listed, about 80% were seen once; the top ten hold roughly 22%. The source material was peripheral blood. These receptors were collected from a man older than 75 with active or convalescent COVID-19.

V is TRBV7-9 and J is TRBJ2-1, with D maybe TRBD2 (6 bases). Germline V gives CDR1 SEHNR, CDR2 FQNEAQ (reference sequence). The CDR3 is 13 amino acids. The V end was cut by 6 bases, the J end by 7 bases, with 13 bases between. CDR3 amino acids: CASRNSGGNEQFF. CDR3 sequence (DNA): TGTGCCAGCAGAAATAGCGGTGGGAATGAGCAGTTCTTC.

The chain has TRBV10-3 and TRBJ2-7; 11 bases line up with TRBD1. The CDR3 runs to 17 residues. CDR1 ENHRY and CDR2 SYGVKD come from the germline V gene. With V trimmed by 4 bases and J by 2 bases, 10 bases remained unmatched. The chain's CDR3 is CAISANPGQGVPYEQYF. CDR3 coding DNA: TGTGCCATCAGTGCAAACCCGGGACAGGGGGTCCCCTACGAGCAGTACTTC.

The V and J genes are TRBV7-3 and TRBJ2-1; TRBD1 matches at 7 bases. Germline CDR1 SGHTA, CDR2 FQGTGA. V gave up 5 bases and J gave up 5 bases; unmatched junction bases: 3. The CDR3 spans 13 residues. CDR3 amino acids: CASSQGQDNEQFF. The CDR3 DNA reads TGTGCCAGCAGCCAAGGACAGGACAATGAGCAGTTCTTC.

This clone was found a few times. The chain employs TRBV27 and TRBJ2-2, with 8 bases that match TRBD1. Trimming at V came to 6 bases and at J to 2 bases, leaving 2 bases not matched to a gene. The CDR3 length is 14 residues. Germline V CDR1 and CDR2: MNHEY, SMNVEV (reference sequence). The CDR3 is CASRTGANTGELFF. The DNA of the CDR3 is TGTGCCAGCAGGACAGGGGCTAACACCGGGGAGCTGTTTTTT.

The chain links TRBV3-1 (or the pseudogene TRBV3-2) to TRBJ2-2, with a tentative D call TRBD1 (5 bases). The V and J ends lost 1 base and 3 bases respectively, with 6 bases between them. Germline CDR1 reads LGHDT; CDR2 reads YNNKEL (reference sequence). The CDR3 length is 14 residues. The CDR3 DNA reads TGTGCCAGCAGCCAAGCAGGGTACACCGGGGAGCTGTTTTTT. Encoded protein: CASSQAGYTGELFF.

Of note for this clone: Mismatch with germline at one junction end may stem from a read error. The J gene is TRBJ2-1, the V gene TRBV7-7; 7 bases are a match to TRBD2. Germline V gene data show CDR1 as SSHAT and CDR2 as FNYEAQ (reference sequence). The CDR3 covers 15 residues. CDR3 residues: CASSIGPGTNNEQFF. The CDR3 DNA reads TGTGCTAGCAGCATTGGGCCCGGGACTAACAATGAGCAGTTCTTC. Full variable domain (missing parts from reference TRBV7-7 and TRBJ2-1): GAGVSQSPRYKVTKRGQDVTLRCDPISSHATLYWYQQALGQGPEFLTYFNYEAQPDKSGLPSDRFSAERPEGSISTLTIQRTEQRDSAMYRCASSIGPGTNNEQFFGPGTRLTVL.

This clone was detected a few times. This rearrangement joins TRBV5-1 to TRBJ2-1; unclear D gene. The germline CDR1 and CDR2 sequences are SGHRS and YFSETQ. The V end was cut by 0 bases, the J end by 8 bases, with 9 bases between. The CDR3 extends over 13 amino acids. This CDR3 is CASSLAQVDEQFF. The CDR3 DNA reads TGCGCCAGCAGCTTGGCCCAGGTGGATGAGCAGTTCTTC. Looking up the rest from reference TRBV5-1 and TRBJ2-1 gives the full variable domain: KAGVTQTPRYLIKTRGQQVTLSCSPISGHRSVSWYQQTPGQGLQFLFEYFSETQRNKGNFPGRFSGRQFSNSRSEMNVSTLELGDSALYLCASSLAQVDEQFFGPGTRLTVL.

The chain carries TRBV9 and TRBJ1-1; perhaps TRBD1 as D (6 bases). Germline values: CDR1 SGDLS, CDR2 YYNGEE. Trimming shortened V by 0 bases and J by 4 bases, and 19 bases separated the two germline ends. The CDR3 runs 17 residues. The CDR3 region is CASSVGTVPLRTTEAFF. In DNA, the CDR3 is TGTGCCAGCAGCGTAGGGACAGTCCCCCTTCGGACCACTGAAGCTTTCTTT. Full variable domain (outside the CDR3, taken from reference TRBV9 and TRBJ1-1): DSGVTQTPKHLITATGQRVTLRCSPRSGDLSVYWYQQSLDQGLQFLIQYYNGEERAKGNILERFSAQQFPDLHSELNLSSLELGDSALYFCASSVGTVPLRTTEAFFGQGTRLTVV.

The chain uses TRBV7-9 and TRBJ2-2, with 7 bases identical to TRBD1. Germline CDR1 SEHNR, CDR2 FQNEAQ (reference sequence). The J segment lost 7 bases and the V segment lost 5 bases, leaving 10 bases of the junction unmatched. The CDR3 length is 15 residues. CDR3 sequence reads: CASSPPTGIGGELFF. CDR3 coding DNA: TGTGCCAGCAGCCCCCCGACAGGGATTGGCGGGGAGCTGTTTTTT. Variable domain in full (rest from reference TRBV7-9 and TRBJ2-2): DTGVSQNPRHKITKRGQNVTFRCDPISEHNRLYWYRQTLGQGPEFLTYFQNEAQLEKSRLLSDRFSAERPKGSFSTLEIQRTEQGDSAMYLCASSPPTGIGGELFFGEGSRLTVL.

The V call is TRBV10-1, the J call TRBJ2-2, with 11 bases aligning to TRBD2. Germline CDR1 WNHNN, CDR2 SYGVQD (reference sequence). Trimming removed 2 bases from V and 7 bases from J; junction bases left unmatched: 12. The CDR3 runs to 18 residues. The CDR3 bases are TGCGCCAGCAGTGAGCGGCTAGCGGGGGGCCCCTATGTCGGGGAGCTGTTTTTT. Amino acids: CASSERLAGGPYVGELFF.

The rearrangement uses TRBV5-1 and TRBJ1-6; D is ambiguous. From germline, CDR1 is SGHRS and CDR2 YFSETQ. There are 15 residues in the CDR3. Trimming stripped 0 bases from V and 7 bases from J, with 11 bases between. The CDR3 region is CASSLALQVNSPLHF. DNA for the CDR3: TGCGCCAGCAGCTTGGCCTTGCAGGTGAATTCACCCCTCCACTTT.

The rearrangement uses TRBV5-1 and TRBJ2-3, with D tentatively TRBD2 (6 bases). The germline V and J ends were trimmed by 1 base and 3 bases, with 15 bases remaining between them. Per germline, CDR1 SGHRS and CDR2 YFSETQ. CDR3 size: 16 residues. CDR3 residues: CASSLYFAGPTDTQYF. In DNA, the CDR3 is TGCGCCAGCAGCTTGTATTTTGCGGGACCTACAGATACGCAGTATTTT.

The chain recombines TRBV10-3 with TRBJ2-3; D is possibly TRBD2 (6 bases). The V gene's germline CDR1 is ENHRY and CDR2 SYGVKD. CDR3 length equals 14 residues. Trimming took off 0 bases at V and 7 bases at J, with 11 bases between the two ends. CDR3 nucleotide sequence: TGTGCCATCAGTGAGTCGGGGACTTCATATACGCAGTATTTT. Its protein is CAISESGTSYTQYF.

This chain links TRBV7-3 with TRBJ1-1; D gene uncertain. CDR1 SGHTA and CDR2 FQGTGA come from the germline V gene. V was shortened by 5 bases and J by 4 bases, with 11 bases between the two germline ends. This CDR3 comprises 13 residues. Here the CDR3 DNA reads TGTGCCAGCAGCCCAGGTCCCTGCACTGAAGCTTTCTTT. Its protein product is CASSPGPCTEAFF.

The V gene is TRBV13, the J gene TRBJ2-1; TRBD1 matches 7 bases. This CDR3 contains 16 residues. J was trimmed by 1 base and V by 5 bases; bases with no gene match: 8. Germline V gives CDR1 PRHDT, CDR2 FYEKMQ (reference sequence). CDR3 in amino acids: CASSPRDSSSYNEQFF. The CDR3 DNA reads TGTGCCAGCAGCCCACGGGACAGTAGTTCCTACAATGAGCAGTTCTTC. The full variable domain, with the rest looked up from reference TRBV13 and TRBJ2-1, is AAGVIQSPRHLIKEKRETATLKCYPIPRHDTVYWYQQGPGQDPQFLISFYEKMQSDKGSIPDRFSAQQFSDYHSELNMSSLELGDSALYFCASSPRDSSSYNEQFFGPGTRLTVL.

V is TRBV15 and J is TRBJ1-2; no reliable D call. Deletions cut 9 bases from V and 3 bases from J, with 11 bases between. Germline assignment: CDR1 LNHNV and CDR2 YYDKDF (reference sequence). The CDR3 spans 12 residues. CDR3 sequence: CATREGDYGYTF. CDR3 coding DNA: TGTGCCACTCGGGAGGGCGACTATGGCTACACCTTC.

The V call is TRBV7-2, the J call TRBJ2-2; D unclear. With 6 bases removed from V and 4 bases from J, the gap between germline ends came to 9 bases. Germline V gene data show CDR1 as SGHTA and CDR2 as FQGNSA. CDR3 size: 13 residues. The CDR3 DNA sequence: TGTGCCAGCAGTGCAGACATCACCGGGGAGCTGTTTTTT. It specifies CASSADITGELFF.

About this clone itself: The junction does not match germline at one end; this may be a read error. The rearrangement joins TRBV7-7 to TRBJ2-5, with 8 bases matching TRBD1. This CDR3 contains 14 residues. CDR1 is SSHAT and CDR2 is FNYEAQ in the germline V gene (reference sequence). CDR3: CASSSGQDQETQYF. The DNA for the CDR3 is TGTGCTAGCAGCTCGGGACAGGACCAAGAGACCCAGTACTTC.

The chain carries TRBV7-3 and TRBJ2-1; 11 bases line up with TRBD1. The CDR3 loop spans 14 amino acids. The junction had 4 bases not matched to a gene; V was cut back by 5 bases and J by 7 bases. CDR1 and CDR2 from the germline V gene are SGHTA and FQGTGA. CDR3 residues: CASSDGTGGNEQFF. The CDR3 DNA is TGTGCCAGCAGCGACGGGACAGGGGGGAATGAGCAGTTCTTC.

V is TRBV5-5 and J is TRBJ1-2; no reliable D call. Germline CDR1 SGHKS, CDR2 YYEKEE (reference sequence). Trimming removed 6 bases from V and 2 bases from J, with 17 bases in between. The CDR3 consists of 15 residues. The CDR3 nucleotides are TGTGCCAGCAACTATTTGGCAACGGAGAACTATGGCTACACCTTC. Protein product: CASNYLATENYGYTF.

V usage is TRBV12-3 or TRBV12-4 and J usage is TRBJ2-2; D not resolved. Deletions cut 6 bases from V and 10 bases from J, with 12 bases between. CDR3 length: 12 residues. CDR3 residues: CASRYVSEELFF. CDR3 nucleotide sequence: TGTGCCAGCAGATATGTGAGCGAGGAGCTGTTTTTT.

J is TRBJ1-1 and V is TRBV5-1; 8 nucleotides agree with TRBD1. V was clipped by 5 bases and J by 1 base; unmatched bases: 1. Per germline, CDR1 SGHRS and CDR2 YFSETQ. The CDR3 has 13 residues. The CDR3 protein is CASSGQGNTEAFF. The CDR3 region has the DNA TGCGCCAGCAGTGGACAGGGGAACACTGAAGCTTTCTTT.

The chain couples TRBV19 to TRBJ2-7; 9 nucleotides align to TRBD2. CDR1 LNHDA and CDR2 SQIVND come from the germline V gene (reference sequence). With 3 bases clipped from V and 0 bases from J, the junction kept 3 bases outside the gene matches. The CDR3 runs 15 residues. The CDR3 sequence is CASSILAGASYEQYF. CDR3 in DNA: TGTGCCAGTAGTATCTTAGCGGGAGCCTCCTACGAGCAGTACTTC.

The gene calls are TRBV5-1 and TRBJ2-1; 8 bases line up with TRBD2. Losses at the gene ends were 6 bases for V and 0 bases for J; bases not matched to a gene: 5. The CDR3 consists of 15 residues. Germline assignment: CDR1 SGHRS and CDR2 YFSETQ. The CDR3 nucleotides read TGCGCCAGCAAAACTAGCGGAAGCTCCTACAATGAGCAGTTCTTC. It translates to CASKTSGSSYNEQFF.

The DNA for the CDR3 is TGTGCCAGCAGCCGTACAGGGTACTATGGCTACACCTTC. Its protein product is CASSRTGYYGYTF. J is TRBJ1-2 and V is TRBV14; a possible D gene is TRBD1 (6 bases). The V gene's germline CDR1 is SGHDN and CDR2 FVKESK. V was shortened by 4 bases and J by 3 bases, with 9 bases between the two germline ends. The CDR3 is 13 amino acids.

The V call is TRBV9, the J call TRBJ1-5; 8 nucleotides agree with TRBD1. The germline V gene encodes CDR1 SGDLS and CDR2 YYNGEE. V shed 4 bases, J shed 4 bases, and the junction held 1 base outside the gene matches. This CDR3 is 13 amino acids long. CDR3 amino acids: CASSRTGNQPQHF. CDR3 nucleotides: TGTGCCAGCAGCCGGACAGGGAATCAGCCCCAGCATTTT.

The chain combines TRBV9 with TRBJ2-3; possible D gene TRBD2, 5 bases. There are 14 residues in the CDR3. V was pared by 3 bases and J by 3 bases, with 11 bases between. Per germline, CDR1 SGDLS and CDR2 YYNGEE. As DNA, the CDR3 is TGTGCCAGCAGCGGGGGAGTACGGACAGATACGCAGTATTTT. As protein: CASSGGVRTDTQYF.